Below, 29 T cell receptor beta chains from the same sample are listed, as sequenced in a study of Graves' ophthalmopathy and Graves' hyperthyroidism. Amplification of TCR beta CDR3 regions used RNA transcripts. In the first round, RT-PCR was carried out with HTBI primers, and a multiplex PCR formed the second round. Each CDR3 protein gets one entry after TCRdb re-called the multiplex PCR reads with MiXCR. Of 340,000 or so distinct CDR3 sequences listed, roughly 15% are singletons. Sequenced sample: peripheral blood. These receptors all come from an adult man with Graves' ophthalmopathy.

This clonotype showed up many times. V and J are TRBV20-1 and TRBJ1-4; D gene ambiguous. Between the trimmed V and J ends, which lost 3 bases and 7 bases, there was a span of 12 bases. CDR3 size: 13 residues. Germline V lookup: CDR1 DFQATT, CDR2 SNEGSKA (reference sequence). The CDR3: CSAREQAGEKLFF. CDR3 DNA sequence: TGCAGTGCTAGGGAGCAGGCAGGTGAAAAACTGTTTTTT.

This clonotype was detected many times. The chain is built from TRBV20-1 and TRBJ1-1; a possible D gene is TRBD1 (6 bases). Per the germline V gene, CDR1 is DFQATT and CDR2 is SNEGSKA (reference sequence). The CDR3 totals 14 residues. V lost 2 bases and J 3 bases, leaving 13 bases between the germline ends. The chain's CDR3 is CSARRGVRDTEAFF. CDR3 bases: TGCAGTGCTAGAAGGGGGGTGAGGGACACTGAAGCTTTCTTT.

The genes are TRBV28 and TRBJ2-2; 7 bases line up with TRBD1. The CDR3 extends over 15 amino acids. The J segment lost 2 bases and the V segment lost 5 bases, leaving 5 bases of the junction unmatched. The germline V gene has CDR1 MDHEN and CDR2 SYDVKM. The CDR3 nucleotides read TGTGCCAGCAGTCCGACAGGGAGTAACACCGGGGAGCTGTTTTTT. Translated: CASSPTGSNTGELFF.

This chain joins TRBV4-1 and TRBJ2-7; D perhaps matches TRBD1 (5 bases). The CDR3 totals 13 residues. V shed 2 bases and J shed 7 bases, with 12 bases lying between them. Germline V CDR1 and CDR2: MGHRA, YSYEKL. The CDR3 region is CASSQFGAEEQYF. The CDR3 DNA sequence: TGCGCCAGCAGCCAATTTGGGGCAGAGGAGCAGTACTTC.

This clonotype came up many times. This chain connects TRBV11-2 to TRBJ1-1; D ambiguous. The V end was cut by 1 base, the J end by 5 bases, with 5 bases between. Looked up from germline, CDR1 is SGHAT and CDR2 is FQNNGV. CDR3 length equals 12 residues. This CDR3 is CASSLAITEAFF. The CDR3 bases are TGTGCCAGCAGCTTAGCGATAACTGAAGCTTTCTTT.

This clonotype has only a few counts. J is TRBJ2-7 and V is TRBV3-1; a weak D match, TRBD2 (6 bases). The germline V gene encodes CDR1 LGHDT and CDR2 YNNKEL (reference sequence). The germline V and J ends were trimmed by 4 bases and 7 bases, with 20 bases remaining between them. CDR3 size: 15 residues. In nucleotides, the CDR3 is TGTGCCAGCAGCCGACATCTCGGGACTCCTTTGGAGCAGTACTTC. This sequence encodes CASSRHLGTPLEQYF.

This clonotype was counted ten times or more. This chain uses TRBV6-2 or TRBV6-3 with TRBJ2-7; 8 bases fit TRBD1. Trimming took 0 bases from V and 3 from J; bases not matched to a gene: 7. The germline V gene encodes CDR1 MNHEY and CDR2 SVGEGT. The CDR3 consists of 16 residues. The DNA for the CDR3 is TGTGCCAGCAGTTACTCGATGGGACAGGCGGTCTACGAGCAGTACTTC. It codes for CASSYSMGQAVYEQYF.

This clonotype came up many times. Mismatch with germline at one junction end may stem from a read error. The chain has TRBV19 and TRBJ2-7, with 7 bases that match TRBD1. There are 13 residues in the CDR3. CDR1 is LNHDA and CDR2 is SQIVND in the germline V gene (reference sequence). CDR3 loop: CASSPGQAYEQYF. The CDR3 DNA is TGCGCCAGCAGCCCCGGACAGGCCTACGAGCAGTACTTC. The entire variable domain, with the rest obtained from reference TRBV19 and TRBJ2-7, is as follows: DGGITQSPKYLFRKEGQNVTLSCEQNLNHDAMYWYRQDPGQGLRLIYYSQIVNDFQKGDIAEGYSVSREKKESFPLTVTSAQKNPTAFYLCASSPGQAYEQYFGPGTRLTVT.

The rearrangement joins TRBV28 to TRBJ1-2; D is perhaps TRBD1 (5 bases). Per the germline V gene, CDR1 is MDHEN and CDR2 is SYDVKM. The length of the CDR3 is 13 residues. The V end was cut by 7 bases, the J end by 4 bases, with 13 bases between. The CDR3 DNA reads TGTGCCAGCACCGGGACGGAATCCTATGGCTACACCTTC. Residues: CASTGTESYGYTF.

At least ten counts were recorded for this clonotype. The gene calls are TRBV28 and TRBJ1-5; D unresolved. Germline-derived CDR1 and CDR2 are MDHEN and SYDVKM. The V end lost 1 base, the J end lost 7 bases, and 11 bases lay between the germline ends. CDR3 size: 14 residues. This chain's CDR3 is CASSLLLGGQPQHF. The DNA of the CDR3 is TGTGCCAGCAGTTTATTATTGGGAGGGCAGCCCCAGCATTTT.

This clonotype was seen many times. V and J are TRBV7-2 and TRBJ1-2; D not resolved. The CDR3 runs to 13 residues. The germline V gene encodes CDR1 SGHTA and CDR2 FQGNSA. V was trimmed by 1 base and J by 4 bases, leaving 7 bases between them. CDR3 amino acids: CASSLEAGYGYTF. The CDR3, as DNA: TGTGCCAGCAGCTTAGAAGCCGGCTATGGCTACACCTTC.

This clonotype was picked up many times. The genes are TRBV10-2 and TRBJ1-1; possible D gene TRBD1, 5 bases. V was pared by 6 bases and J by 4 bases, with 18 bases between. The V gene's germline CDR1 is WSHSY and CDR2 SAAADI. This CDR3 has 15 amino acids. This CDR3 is CASSSAGGVSTEAFF. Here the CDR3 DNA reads TGCGCCAGCAGCTCCGCGGGGGGGGTGAGCACTGAAGCTTTCTTT.

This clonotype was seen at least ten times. The CDR3 region is CASSLDRGEAFF. The DNA for the CDR3 is TGTGCCAGCAGCCTGGACAGGGGGGAAGCTTTCTTT. The chain joins TRBV11-1 to TRBJ1-1, with 10 bases matching TRBD1. J lost 8 bases, V lost 5 bases, and 2 bases had no gene match. The CDR3 totals 12 residues. Looked up from germline, CDR1 is SGHAT and CDR2 is FQDESV (reference sequence).

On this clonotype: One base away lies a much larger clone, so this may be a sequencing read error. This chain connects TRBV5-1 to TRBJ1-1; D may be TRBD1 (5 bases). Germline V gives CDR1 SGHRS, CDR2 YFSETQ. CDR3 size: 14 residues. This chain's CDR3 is CDSSLLFRAGEAFF. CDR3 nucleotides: TGCGACAGCAGCTTGCTATTCAGGGCGGGTGAAGCTTTCTTT.

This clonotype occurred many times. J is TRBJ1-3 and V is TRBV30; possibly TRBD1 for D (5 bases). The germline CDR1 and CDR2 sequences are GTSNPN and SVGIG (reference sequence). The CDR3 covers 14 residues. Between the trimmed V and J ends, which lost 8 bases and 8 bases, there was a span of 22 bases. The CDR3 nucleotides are TGTGCCGGTCAAAGACGGGACGCATCGGACACCATATATTTT. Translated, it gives CAGQRRDASDTIYF.

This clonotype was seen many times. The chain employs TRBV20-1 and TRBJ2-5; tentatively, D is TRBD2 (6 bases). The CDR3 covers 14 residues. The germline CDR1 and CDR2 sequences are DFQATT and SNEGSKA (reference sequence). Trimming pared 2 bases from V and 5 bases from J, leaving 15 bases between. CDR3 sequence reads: CSARPDGSSETQYF. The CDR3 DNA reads TGCAGTGCTAGACCGGACGGGAGTTCGGAGACCCAGTACTTC.

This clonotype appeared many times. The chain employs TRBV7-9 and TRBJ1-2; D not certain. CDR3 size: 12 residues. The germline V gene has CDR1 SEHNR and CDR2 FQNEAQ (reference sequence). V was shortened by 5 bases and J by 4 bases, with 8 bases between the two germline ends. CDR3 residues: CASSPVGYGYTF. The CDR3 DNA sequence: TGTGCCAGCAGCCCCGTGGGCTATGGCTACACCTTC. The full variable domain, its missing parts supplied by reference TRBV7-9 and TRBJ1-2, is DTGVSQNPRHKITKRGQNVTFRCDPISEHNRLYWYRQTLGQGPEFLTYFQNEAQLEKSRLLSDRFSAERPKGSFSTLEIQRTEQGDSAMYLCASSPVGYGYTFGSGTRLTVV.

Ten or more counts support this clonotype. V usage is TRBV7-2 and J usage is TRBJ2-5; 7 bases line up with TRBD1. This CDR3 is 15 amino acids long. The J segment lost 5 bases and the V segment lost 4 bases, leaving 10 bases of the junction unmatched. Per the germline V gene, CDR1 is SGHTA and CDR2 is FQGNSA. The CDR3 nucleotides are TGTGCCAGCAGCTCAGGGGGTCGGGGAATCGAGACCCAGTACTTC. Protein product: CASSSGGRGIETQYF. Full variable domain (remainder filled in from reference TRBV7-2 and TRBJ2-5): GAGVSQSPSNKVTEKGKDVELRCDPISGHTALYWYRQSLGQGLEFLIYFQGNSAPDKSGLPSDRFSAERTGGSVSTLTIQRTQQEDSAVYLCASSSGGRGIETQYFGPGTRLLVL.

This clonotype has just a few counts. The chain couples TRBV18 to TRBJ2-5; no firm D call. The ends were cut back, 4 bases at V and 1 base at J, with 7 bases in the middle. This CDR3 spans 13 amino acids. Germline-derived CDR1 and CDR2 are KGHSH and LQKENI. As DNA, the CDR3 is TGTGCCAGCTCACAGGGTACCCAAGAGACCCAGTACTTC. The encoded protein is CASSQGTQETQYF.

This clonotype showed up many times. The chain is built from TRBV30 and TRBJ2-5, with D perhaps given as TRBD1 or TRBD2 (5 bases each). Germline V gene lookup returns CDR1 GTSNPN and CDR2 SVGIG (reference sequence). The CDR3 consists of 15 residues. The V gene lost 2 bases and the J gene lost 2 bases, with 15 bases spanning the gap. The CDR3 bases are TGTGCCTGGAGTCCCCGTCGAGGGACGCAAGAGACCCAGTACTTC. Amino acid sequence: CAWSPRRGTQETQYF.

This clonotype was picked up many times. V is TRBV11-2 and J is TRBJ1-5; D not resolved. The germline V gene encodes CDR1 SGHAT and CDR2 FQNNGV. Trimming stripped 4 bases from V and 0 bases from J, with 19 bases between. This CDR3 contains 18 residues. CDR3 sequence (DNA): TGTGCCAGCAGCTCCTCACGAGTACCATTCGGTAGCAATCAGCCCCAGCATTTT. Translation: CASSSSRVPFGSNQPQHF.

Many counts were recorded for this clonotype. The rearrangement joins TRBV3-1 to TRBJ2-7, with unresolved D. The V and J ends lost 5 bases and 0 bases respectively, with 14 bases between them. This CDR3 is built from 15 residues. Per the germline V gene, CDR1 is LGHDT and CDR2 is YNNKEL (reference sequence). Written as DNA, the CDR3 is TGTGCCAGCAGCTATCTGTCGCCCGTCTCCTACGAGCAGTACTTC. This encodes CASSYLSPVSYEQYF.

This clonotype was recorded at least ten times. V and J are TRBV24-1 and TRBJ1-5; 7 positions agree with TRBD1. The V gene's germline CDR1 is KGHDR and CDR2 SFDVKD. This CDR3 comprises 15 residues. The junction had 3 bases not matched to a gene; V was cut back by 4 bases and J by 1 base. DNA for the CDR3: TGTGCCACCAGTGACAGGGGGGGAAGCAATCAGCCCCAGCATTTT. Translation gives CATSDRGGSNQPQHF.

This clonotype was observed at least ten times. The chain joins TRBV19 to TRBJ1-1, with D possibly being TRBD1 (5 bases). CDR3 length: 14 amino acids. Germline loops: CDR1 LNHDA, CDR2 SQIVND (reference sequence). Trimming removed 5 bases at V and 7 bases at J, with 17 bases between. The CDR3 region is CASSATWDAIEAFF. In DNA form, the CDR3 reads TGTGCCAGTAGTGCAACCTGGGACGCAATTGAAGCTTTCTTT.

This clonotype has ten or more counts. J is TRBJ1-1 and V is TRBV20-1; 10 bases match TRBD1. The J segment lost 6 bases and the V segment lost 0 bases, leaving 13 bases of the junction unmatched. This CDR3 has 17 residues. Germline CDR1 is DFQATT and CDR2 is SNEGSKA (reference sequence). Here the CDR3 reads CSARDWVNTTGGPEAFF. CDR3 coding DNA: TGCAGTGCTAGAGATTGGGTTAATACGACAGGGGGCCCTGAAGCTTTCTTT.

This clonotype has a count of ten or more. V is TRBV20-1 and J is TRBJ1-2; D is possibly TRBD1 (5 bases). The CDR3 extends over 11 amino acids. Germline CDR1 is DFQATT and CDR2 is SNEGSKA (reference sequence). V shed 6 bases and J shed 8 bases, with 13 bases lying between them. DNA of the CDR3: TGCAGTGCGATTGACGGGGGAGGCTACACCTTC. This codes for CSAIDGGGYTF.

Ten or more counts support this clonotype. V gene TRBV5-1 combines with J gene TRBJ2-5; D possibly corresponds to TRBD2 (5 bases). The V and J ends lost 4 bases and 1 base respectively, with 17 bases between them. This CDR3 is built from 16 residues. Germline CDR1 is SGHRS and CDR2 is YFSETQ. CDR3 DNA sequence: TGCGCCAGCAGCCCGGGGAACCTCGCGAGCCAAGAGACCCAGTACTTC. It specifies CASSPGNLASQETQYF.

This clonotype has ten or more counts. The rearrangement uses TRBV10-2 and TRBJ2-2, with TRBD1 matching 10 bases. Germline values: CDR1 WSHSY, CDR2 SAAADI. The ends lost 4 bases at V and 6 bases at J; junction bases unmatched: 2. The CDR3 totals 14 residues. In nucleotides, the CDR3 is TGCGCCAGCAGTGTGGGGACAGGGGCCGGGGAGCTGTTTTTT. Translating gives CASSVGTGAGELFF.

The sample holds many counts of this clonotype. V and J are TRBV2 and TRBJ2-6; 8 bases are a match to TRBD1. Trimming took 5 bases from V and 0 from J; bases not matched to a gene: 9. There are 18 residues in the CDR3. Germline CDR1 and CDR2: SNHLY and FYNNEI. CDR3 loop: CASSSPQGAASGANVLTF. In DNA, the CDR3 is TGTGCCAGCAGTTCACCCCAGGGGGCCGCCTCTGGGGCCAACGTCCTGACTTTC.